These T cell receptor beta chains were read from a single sample in a study of long-term antiretroviral therapy in people with HIV. Assay used: immunoSEQ multiplex PCR; TCRdb lists only in-frame clones, some missing. The data show around 22,000 clones, 80% to 90% seen once. The sample in question was unsorted PBMCs, obtained 0.1 years before starting antiretroviral therapy. The receptor source for this set is a man between 18 and 35 years old with HIV. CDR3s include the opening cysteine and the closing phenylalanine or tryptophan. Fields, in order: V gene, J gene, D gene, clone size, CDR3 protein. The D gene is left open where the match is weak. Size is omitted from some rows. Given values are once, few, many or a class for expanded clones.

TRBV6-1	TRBJ1-2	TRBD1	-	CASSEAGGSYGYTF
TRBV12-5	TRBJ1-2	-	-	CASGLKPPGYGYTF
TRBV13	TRBJ2-5	TRBD2	once	CASSIGLAGGPGETQYF
TRBV5-6	TRBJ2-4	-	-	CASSQQGTKNIQYF
TRBV7-9	TRBJ2-7	TRBD1	few	CASSFWDREYEQYF
TRBV27	TRBJ2-5	-	-	CASSRHAGTQETQYF
TRBV5-1	TRBJ2-1	-	once	CASSLEGNEQFF
TRBV7-2	TRBJ1-5	TRBD1	-	CASSAQGAGGQPQHF
TRBV28	TRBJ2-7	-	medium-sized	CASSPAYEQYF
TRBV4-1	TRBJ1-3	-	-	CASSQGWGNTIYF
TRBV5-8	TRBJ2-6	-	-	CASSLATGWPGANVLTF
TRBV7-9	TRBJ1-1	TRBD1	-	CASSEWTGPMNTEAFF
TRBV4-2	TRBJ2-7	TRBD1	few	CASSQALGTVEQYF
TRBV19	TRBJ2-7	TRBD1	-	CASSAGQGEYEQYF
TRBV6-5	TRBJ1-2	-	-	CASSYSRKNYGYTF